This TCR beta chain was identified during a study of T cells in Graves' hyperthyroidism and ophthalmopathy. Overall study context: Peripheral blood was taken when the disease was first diagnosed, before any treatment began.

Overall study results and limits: Clonotypes that were expanded in thyroid above 0.001 mostly appeared in blood too.

Template material for amplifying TCR beta CDR3 regions consisted of RNA transcripts. The study used the HTBI primer set for a first-round RT-PCR of the TCR CDR3. TCRdb reprocessed the multiplex PCR reads via MiXCR and lists one record per CDR3 protein. The data contain hundreds of thousands of distinct CDR3 sequences, 14% of them singletons. As regards this clonotype: The antigen remains unidentified.

This CDR3 has 13 amino acids. The ends were cut back, 11 bases at V and 0 bases at J, with 12 bases in the middle. Germline CDR1 LNHDA, CDR2 SQIVND (reference sequence). Diagnostic decisions used clinical symptoms, serum thyroxine and TRAb, thyroid ultrasound and orbital computed tomography. Sequencing was done on a sample of blood. The sequence was collected from a woman between 18 and 29 years old with Graves' hyperthyroidism. The chain carries TRBV19 and TRBJ2-3; D not resolved. CDR3 in DNA: TGTGCCGCCAGAAATCCAAGCACAGATACGCAGTATTTT. Protein product: CAARNPSTDTQYF.